These T cell receptor beta chains were read from a single sample in a study of control samples from healthy donors and cancer patients. Sequenced by immunoSEQ multiplex PCR; TCRdb stores in-frame clones only, minus some. Of 100,000 to 110,000 clones in the sample, about 88% are singletons; the top ten hold under 20%. The sequenced sample was blood. These receptors were obtained from a woman between 45 and 60 years old in good health. The conserved cysteine and the conserved F or W are not part of the CDR3 here.

V,J,CDR3
TRBV2,TRBJ1-5,ASRGEREESNQPQH
TRBV6-5,TRBJ2-5,ASSYGQVKETQY
TRBV7-2,TRBJ2-2,ASSLDWLSGELF
TRBV5-1,TRBJ1-1,ASSLVTENTEAF
TRBV6-5,TRBJ2-5,ASQVSWGQETQY
TRBV5-1,TRBJ2-5,ASSVGWETQY
TRBV9,TRBJ2-3,ASSVVLADTDTQY
TRBV5-1,TRBJ1-6,ASSLVSESNSPLH
TRBV9,TRBJ1-2,ASSVDGTVGYT
TRBV6-1,TRBJ2-4,ASSESGSIQY
TRBV9,TRBJ2-7,ASSTNGGPGEQY
TRBV12-5,TRBJ2-1,ASGSGQGENNEQF
TRBV18,TRBJ1-5,ASSPRGPTGSSNQPQH
TRBV19,TRBJ2-2,ATQGQGKTGELF
TRBV5-1,TRBJ2-6,ASSPGGSGANVLT
TRBV3-1/TRBV3-2,TRBJ2-5,ASRELPGSPTQY
TRBV5-1,TRBJ2-1,ASSLALGLAGERRNNEQF
TRBV4-3,TRBJ2-1,ASSQPWDNKSSYNEQF
TRBV28,TRBJ2-5,ASSVVAGGPGETQY
TRBV2,TRBJ1-1,ASRLLTALGNTEAF
TRBV9,TRBJ1-3,ASSGGDPRRPGNTIY
TRBV15,TRBJ1-5,ATSSGGPYQPQH
TRBV9,TRBJ2-4,ASSVDSGKNIQY
TRBV2,TRBJ1-4,ASRGEVRSPRGEKLF
TRBV21-1,TRBJ2-1,ASSKKERERWLGSYNEQF
TRBV2,TRBJ1-2,ASRGGTASANYGYT
TRBV7-3,TRBJ2-3,ASSPAGADTQY
TRBV2,TRBJ1-1,ASSEEGGTTEAF
TRBV3-1/TRBV3-2,TRBJ1-1,ASSQTANTEAF
TRBV20-1,TRBJ2-3,SASGAGRFNPSQDTQY
TRBV7-2,TRBJ2-7,ASSREIGNEQY
TRBV5-1,TRBJ1-1,ASSPERWADTEAF
TRBV3-1/TRBV3-2,TRBJ1-1,ASSQRDRNTEAF
TRBV20-1,TRBJ1-5,SARDPRTQH
TRBV19,TRBJ2-4,ASSTGRVGLAKNIQY
TRBV30,TRBJ1-1,AWDWGQNTEAF
TRBV5-1,TRBJ1-2,ASSAAGQGGGYT
TRBV3-1/TRBV3-2,TRBJ2-6,ASLSGANVLT
TRBV28,TRBJ1-1,ASRDRSRGYTEAF
TRBV27,TRBJ1-5,ASSPDREDQPQH
TRBV5-8,TRBJ1-2,ASSLFTGLYGYT
TRBV12-3/TRBV12-4,TRBJ2-4,ASSFRSINIQY
TRBV23-1,TRBJ2-1,ASSQGREGLHNEQF
TRBV5-4,TRBJ2-1,ASSSGFNEQF
TRBV4-2,TRBJ2-1,ASSQLTSGLLYYNEQF
TRBV4-3,TRBJ2-1,ASSQDSWAPDSYNAYNEQF
TRBV5-5,TRBJ2-5,ASSLGGAPVQETQY
TRBV7-9,TRBJ1-5,ASSFSPDQPQH
TRBV29-1,TRBJ2-5,SAKHVPQGETQY
TRBV28,TRBJ1-5,ASRQGTVSNQPQH
TRBV30,TRBJ2-4,AWSTGAGSDIQY
TRBV30,TRBJ1-1,ARRYSGGTEAF